The entry below describes one TCR beta chain. Germline V gene lookup returns CDR1 SQVTM and CDR2 ANQGSEA. The CDR3 runs to 13 residues. V lost 2 bases and J lost 6; bases outside the gene matches: 5. This entry is derived from a study of blood T cell repertoires in COVID-19. Study details: Italy, Spain and the United States were the sources of the convalescent and acute COVID-19 samples. Sample material is recorded as cDNA or gDNA derived from T cells, B-cell-depleted T cells, or PBMCs.

In the original processing: From reference gene primer amplification, estimates of nucleated cell counts were derived. Assay: immunoSEQ multiplex PCR; the TCRdb copy retains only in-frame clones and omits some. That table gives V, J and clone size, and the DNA gave D and trimming. The sample comprises under 45,000 clones, 90% of which are singletons, and less than 45% rests with the top ten. The origin of this receptor is a man in his 60s with active or convalescent COVID-19. The sequencing sample was made of peripheral blood. This chain uses TRBV29-1 with TRBJ1-2, with 8 bases identical to TRBD1. The CDR3, as DNA: TGCAGCGTTGAATTCGGGACAGGCAATGGCTACACCTTC. Encoded protein: CSVEFGTGNGYTF. Using reference TRBV29-1 and TRBJ1-2 for the parts outside the CDR3, the full variable domain is SAVISQKPSRDICQRGTSLTIQCQVDSQVTMMFWYRQQPGQSLTLIATANQGSEATYESGFVIDKFPISRPNLTFSTLTVSNMSPEDSSIYLCSVEFGTGNGYTFGSGTRLTVV.